A selection of T cell receptor beta chains follows, all from one sample in a study of blood T cell repertoires in COVID-19. Some clones are missing from TCRdb's copy, which holds only in-frame ones; the method was immunoSEQ multiplex PCR. The data hold a few hundred thousand clones, with around 90% observed a single time. Source material: peripheral blood. Receptors originate from a woman aged 60-75 years with COVID-19, enrolled during active disease. Each CDR3 is given with its conserved first and last residue. The order of the fields is D gene, V gene, J gene, clone size, CDR3 DNA, CDR3 protein. D genes are given only for firm matches. Not all rows give a size; the values are once, few, many and, for expanded clones, a class.

TRBD1	TRBV24-1	TRBJ1-5	NA	TGTGCCACCAGTGATAGGACAGGGGGGTTCAATCAGCCCCAGCATTTT	CATSDRTGGFNQPQHF
NA	TRBV3-1/TRBV3-2	TRBJ1-5	NA	TGTGCCAGCAGCCAAGATGGGAGGGGTCAGCCCCAGCATTTT	CASSQDGRGQPQHF
NA	TRBV28	TRBJ1-1	NA	TGTGCCAGTAGCTACTCAGGGGCCCAGGGAACTGAAGCTTTCTTT	CASSYSGAQGTEAFF
NA	TRBV7-2	TRBJ2-3	NA	TGTGCCAGCAGCTTAAAACCCACCGCCTCGGGAGATACGCAGTATTTT	CASSLKPTASGDTQYF
NA	TRBV13	TRBJ2-3	NA	TGTGCCAGCAGCCCGAGCACAGATACGCAGTATTTT	CASSPSTDTQYF
NA	TRBV19	TRBJ2-1	NA	TGTGCCAGTAAAGTAAACGGGGGCTCCTACAATGAGCAGTTCTTC	CASKVNGGSYNEQFF
NA	TRBV5-6	TRBJ1-2	NA	TGTGCCAGCAGCTCGATTCGGGGGGCGTATGGCTACACCTTC	CASSSIRGAYGYTF
NA	TRBV14	TRBJ2-2	NA	TGTGCCAGCAGCCAAGAAATGGGCGCCGGGGAGCTGTTTTTT	CASSQEMGAGELFF
TRBD1	TRBV12-3/TRBV12-4	TRBJ1-2	NA	TGTGCCAGCAGTTCTGACAGGGTAGATGGCTACACCTTC	CASSSDRVDGYTF
NA	TRBV24-1	TRBJ2-2	NA	TGTGCCACCAGTTACCGGACCGGGGAGCTGTTTTTT	CATSYRTGELFF
NA	TRBV3-1/TRBV3-2	TRBJ1-2	NA	TGTGCCAGCAGCCCCCGCGGCCTGGATGGCTACACCTTC	CASSPRGLDGYTF
TRBD1	TRBV13	TRBJ1-1	NA	TGTGCCAGCAGCCGGAGACAGGGTACTCCTGAAGCTTTCTTT	CASSRRQGTPEAFF
TRBD1	TRBV28	TRBJ1-2	NA	TGTGCCAGCAGCAAACAGGGGGCGTATGGCTACACCTTC	CASSKQGAYGYTF
NA	TRBV3-1/TRBV3-2	TRBJ1-1	NA	TGTGCCAGCAGCCAAAGTCTCAGGGAGGGATCTTTCTTT	CASSQSLREGSFF
TRBD1	TRBV6-6	TRBJ2-7	NA	TGTGCCAGCAGTAACCGACAGGGTGGGTCCTACGAGCAGTACTTC	CASSNRQGGSYEQYF
NA	TRBV30	TRBJ1-2	once	TGTGCCTGGAGACAGGAGTATGGCTACACCTTC	CAWRQEYGYTF
NA	TRBV7-3	TRBJ2-2	NA	TGTGCCAGCAGCTTAAATGTGGGGGCGACCGGGGAGCTGTTTTTT	CASSLNVGATGELFF
TRBD1	TRBV11-2	TRBJ1-6	NA	TGTGCCAGCAGGCTGGACAGGGGGGTTAATTCACCCCTCCACTTT	CASRLDRGVNSPLHF
TRBD2	TRBV7-2	TRBJ2-1	NA	TGTGCCAGCAGCACACAGCGGGGGGCCGGGTACAATGAGCAGTTCTTC	CASSTQRGAGYNEQFF
NA	TRBV5-6	TRBJ2-1	NA	TGTGCCAGCATCCCCCGTGGCCTCTCCTACAATGAGCAGTTCTTC	CASIPRGLSYNEQFF
TRBD1	TRBV3-1/TRBV3-2	TRBJ1-3	NA	TGTGCCAGCAGCCCGACAGGGGCCGTGTTAAACACCATATATTTT	CASSPTGAVLNTIYF
NA	TRBV4-1	TRBJ1-1	NA	TGCGCCAGCAGCCCGCCCGGGTCGGGAGTCACTGAAGCTTTCTTT	CASSPPGSGVTEAFF
TRBD2	TRBV5-1	TRBJ2-1	NA	TGCGCCAGCAGCTCCACTGGCGGGGGGTACAATGAGCAGTTCTTC	CASSSTGGGYNEQFF
TRBD2	TRBV6-1	TRBJ2-3	once	TGTGCCAGCAGTGAGGCGAGCGGGGGGAGAGATACGCAGTATTTT	CASSEASGGRDTQYF
TRBD2	TRBV5-1	TRBJ2-5	NA	TGCGCCAGCAGCTTGGGACTAGCGGTCTACCAAGAGACCCAGTACTTC	CASSLGLAVYQETQYF
NA	TRBV5-6	TRBJ1-1	NA	TGTGCCAGCAGCGGTCAGACAGGACTGAACACTGAAGCTTTCTTT	CASSGQTGLNTEAFF
NA	TRBV7-9	TRBJ2-5	NA	TGTGCCAGCAGCGACTGGGTTGGAGGGTCGACCCAGTACTTC	CASSDWVGGSTQYF
NA	TRBV7-3	TRBJ1-3	few	TGTGCCAGCAGCTTATATCGGGCAGGGCTAAATAAGGGGATATCTGGAAACACCATATATTTT	CASSLYRAGLNKGISGNTIYF
NA	TRBV2	TRBJ1-2	NA	TGTGCCAGCAGTGCAGGGGTCGGCTACACCTTC	CASSAGVGYTF
TRBD1	TRBV7-2	TRBJ1-6	NA	TGTGCCAGCAGCCCAGGACAGGGAGGTAATTCACCCCTCCACTTT	CASSPGQGGNSPLHF
TRBD1	TRBV7-9	TRBJ2-7	NA	TGTGCCAGCAGCTGGACAGGGCAAAAGCAGTACTTC	CASSWTGQKQYF
TRBD1	TRBV30	TRBJ1-2	NA	TGTGCCTGGAGTTCGCGACAGGGGTACTATGGCTACACCTTC	CAWSSRQGYYGYTF
TRBD1	TRBV18	TRBJ2-7	few	TGTGCCAGCTCACCACAACAGGGGGTGAACGAGCAGTACTTC	CASSPQQGVNEQYF
TRBD1	TRBV12-3/TRBV12-4	TRBJ1-1	once	TGTGCCAGCAGCCGACAGGGAGGCACTGAAGCTTTCTTT	CASSRQGGTEAFF
TRBD1	TRBV10-3	TRBJ1-2	NA	TGTGCCATCAGTGAGACGACAGGGGGTTATGGCTACACCTTC	CAISETTGGYGYTF
TRBD1	TRBV3-1/TRBV3-2	TRBJ1-6	once	TGTGCCAGCAGCCACGGGACAGTTGTCAGCTCCTATAATTCACCCCTCCACTTT	CASSHGTVVSSYNSPLHF
NA	TRBV28	TRBJ1-2	NA	TGTGCCAGCATCTCCACGGCAGGCGGCTACACCTTC	CASISTAGGYTF
NA	TRBV5-1	TRBJ1-5	once	TGCGCCAGCAGCTTGGGCGGGACGTCGCCGAATCAGCCCCAGCATTTT	CASSLGGTSPNQPQHF
NA	TRBV3-1/TRBV3-2	TRBJ2-2	NA	TGTGCCAGCAGCCCGCGACTGGCGAACACCGGGGAGCTGTTTTTT	CASSPRLANTGELFF
TRBD1	TRBV19	TRBJ1-1	NA	TGTGCCAGTAGATCCCCGGACAGGGGGCTATACACTGAAGCTTTCTTT	CASRSPDRGLYTEAFF
NA	TRBV28	TRBJ1-2	NA	TGTGCCAGCACCCTTATATTGGGAAGACAGTCTGCCGAGGATGGCTACACCTTC	CASTLILGRQSAEDGYTF
TRBD2	TRBV6-6	TRBJ2-7	NA	TGTGCCAGCAGCGGACTAGCGGCCGCCTATCCCTACGAGCAGTACTTC	CASSGLAAAYPYEQYF
NA	TRBV4-2	TRBJ1-5	few	TGTGCCAGCAGCCAAGATACGGACAGTAGTAGCAATCAGCCCCAGCATTTT	CASSQDTDSSSNQPQHF
TRBD2	TRBV4-2	TRBJ2-7	NA	TGTGCCAGCAGCCAAGTAGCTGGTAGCGGGGGGAAGCACGAGCAGTACTTC	CASSQVAGSGGKHEQYF
TRBD1	TRBV2	TRBJ1-5	once	TGTGCCAGCAGTGGGGACAGGGAGAGGCAGCCCCAGCATTTT	CASSGDRERQPQHF